This T cell receptor (beta chain) was recovered during a study of cytomegalovirus exposure and HLA in healthy donors. This CDR3 is built from 15 residues. Germline CDR1 reads SGHTS; CDR2 reads YDEGEE. The V segment lost 0 bases and the J segment 4 bases; nucleotides outside the gene matches: 6. 60 Vbeta and 13 Jbeta primers were used in PCR. Authors' methods: Unique TCR beta chains numbered around 80 million in a later analysis, with around 10 million shared. Assay: immunoSEQ multiplex PCR; the TCRdb copy retains only in-frame clones and omits some. V and J calls and clone size come straight from that table; D and trimming were deduced from the DNA. This table has approximately 170,000 clones, roughly 70% appearing once.

V usage is TRBV5-8 and J usage is TRBJ1-1; 7 nucleotides agree with TRBD1. The origin of this receptor is a girl between 5 and 17 years old in good health and CMV-seronegative. The sequenced sample was PBMCs. CDR3 residues: CASSLGQGVVTEAFF. DNA of the CDR3: TGTGCCAGCAGCTTGGGACAGGGCGTAGTCACTGAAGCTTTCTTT.